Given below is one T cell receptor beta chain in context. V was clipped by 6 bases and J by 0 bases, with 14 bases between them. The CDR3 sequence is 15 residues long. Germline V gives CDR1 SGHRS, CDR2 YFSETQ. Some clones are missing from TCRdb's copy, which holds only in-frame ones; the method was immunoSEQ multiplex PCR. The sample consists of under 90,000 clones, 94% of them appearing once. The data were obtained in a study of T cell changes during pregnancy in multiple sclerosis. This specimen was peripheral blood, taken in the second trimester of pregnancy. The clonotype was recovered from a female donor in good health, enrolled as a control in a pregnancy study. The gene calls are TRBV5-1 and TRBJ2-3, with D possibly matching TRBD2 (5 bases). The DNA for the CDR3 is TGCGCCAGCACGCGTAACGCGGGTAGCACAGATACGCAGTATTTT. Its translation: CASTRNAGSTDTQYF.